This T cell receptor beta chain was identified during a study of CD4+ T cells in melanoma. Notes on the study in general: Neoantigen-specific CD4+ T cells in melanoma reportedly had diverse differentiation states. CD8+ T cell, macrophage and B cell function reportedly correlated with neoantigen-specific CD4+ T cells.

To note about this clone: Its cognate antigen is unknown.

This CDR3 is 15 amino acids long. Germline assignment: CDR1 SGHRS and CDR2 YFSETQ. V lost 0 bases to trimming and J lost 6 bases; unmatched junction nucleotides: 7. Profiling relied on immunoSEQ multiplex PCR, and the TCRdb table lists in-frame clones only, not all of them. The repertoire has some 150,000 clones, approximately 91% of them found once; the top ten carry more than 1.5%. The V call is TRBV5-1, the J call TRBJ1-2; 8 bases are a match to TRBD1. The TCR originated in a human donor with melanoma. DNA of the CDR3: TGCGCCAGCAGCTTGGGGACAGGGCTTTCGGATGGCTACACCTTC. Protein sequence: CASSLGTGLSDGYTF.